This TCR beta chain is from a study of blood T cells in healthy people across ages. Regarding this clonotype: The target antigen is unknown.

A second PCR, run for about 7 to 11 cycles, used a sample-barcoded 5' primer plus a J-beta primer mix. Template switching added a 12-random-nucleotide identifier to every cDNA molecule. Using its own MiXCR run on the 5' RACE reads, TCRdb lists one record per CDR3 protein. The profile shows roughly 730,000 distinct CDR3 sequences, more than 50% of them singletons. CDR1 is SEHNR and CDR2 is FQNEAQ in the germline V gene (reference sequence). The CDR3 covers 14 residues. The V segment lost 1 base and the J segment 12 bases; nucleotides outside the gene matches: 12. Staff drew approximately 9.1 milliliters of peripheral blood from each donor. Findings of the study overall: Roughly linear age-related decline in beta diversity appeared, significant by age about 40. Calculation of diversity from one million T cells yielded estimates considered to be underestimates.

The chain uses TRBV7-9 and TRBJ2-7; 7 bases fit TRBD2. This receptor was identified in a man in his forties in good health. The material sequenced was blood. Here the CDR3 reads CASSLGASGGATYF. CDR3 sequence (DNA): TGTGCCAGCAGCTTAGGGGCTAGCGGAGGGGCAACGTACTTC.